The entry below gives a single T cell receptor beta chain sequence along with its context. No antigen is known for it. This sample was taken from a study of cytomegalovirus exposure and HLA in healthy donors. Study context: The same platform used for the 666 first-cohort repertoires was also used for the roughly 130 validation repertoires, as a later analysis reported. Study observations and caveats: Listed as cytomegalovirus-associated were more than 150 TCR beta chains.

CDR1 and CDR2 from the germline V gene are LNHNV and YYDKDF (reference sequence). J lost 1 base, V lost 0 bases, and 6 bases had no gene match. The CDR3 length is 17 residues. Data came from immunoSEQ multiplex PCR; TCRdb stores just in-frame clones and leaves some out. The sample lists more than 95,000 clones, approximately 92% seen once, with around 1.1% in the top ten. Separate from the roughly 700-subject first cohort was the approximately 110-subject validation cohort, to which the donors belonged. The sample comprised PBMCs. This chain joins TRBV15 and TRBJ2-5; TRBD2 matches at 9 bases. The receptor was isolated from a woman under 30 in good health and CMV-seronegative. The CDR3 region is CATSRDLLAGFQETQYF. The CDR3 coding sequence is TGTGCCACCAGCAGAGATCTGCTAGCGGGATTCCAAGAGACCCAGTACTTC.